What follows is one TCR beta chain and its context. This record belongs to a study of shared clonotypes between healthy human individuals. Profiled with immunoSEQ multiplex PCR; TCRdb holds only in-frame clones, not every one. The sample has about 490,000 clones; roughly 78% are singletons. Germline CDR1 WSHSY, CDR2 SAAADI. This CDR3 spans 15 amino acids. Deletions cut 0 bases from V and 6 bases from J, with 12 bases between. The receptor's source is a middle-aged woman in good health. Some clones in this sample may be carry-over from other donors' samples. The J gene is TRBJ1-5, the V gene TRBV10-2; unclear D gene. Material: PBMCs. The CDR3: CASSESRLAGQPQHF. In DNA, the CDR3 is TGCGCCAGCAGTGAGTCGAGATTAGCGGGTCAGCCCCAGCATTTT.